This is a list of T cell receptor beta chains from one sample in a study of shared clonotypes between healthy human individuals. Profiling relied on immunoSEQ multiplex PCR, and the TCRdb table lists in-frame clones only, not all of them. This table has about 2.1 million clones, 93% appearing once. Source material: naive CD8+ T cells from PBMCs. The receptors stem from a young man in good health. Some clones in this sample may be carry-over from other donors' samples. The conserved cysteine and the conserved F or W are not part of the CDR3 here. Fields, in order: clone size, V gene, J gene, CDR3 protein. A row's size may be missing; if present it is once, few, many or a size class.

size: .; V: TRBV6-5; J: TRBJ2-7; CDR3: ASRPTGTLPYEQY
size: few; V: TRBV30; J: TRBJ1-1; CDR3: AWNLLGGTEAF
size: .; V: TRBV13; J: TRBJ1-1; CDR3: ASSLSQTRDHEAF
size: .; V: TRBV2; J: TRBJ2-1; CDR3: ASSSPLGPF
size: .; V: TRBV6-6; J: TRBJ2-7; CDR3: ASSYNPTGVYEQY
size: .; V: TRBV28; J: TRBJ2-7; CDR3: ASSPQLRDKSYEQY
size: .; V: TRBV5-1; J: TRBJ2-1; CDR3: ASSLLSGNGNEQF
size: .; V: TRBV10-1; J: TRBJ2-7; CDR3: ASSGPVGYEQY
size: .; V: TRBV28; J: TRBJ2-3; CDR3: ASSLIAGDSTDTQY
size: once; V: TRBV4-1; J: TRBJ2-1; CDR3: ASSQGRDPTYNEQF
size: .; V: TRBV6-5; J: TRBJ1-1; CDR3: ASSTLWGGNTEAF
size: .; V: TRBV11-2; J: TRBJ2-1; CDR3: ASSSPSGIYNEQF
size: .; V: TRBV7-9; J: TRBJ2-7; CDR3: ASSLSETGFHEQY
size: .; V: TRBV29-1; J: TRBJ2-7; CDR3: SVVSGTGSYEQY
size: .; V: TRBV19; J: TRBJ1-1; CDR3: ASSLPGVLNTEAF
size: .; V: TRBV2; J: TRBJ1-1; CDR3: ASSGTVTMNTEAF
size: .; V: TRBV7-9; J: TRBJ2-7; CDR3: ASTSLASSSYEQY
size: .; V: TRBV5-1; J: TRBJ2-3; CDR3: ASHPAERVTDTQY
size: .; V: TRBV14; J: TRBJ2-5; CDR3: ASSQLGFGETQY
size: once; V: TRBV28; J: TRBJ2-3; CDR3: ASSPIAEGTDTQY
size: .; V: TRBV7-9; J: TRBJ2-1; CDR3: ASSPLAGDYSGRNEQF
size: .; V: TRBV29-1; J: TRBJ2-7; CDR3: SARLALTPAEA
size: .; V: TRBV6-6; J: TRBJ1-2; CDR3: ASRQGGDGYT
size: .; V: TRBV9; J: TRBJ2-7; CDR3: ASSPRTSGTYEQY
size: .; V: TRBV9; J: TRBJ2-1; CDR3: ASSVVAGSSYNEQF
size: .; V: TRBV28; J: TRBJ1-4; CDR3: ASSFPSLGGSNEKLF
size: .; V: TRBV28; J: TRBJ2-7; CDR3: ASKAPSSYEQY
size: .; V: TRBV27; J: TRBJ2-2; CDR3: ASSLFLNTGELF
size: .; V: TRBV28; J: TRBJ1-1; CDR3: ASSPTGIPPAF
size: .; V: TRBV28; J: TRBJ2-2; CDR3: ASSPLTGGIGELF
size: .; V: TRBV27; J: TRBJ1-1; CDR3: ASSPGHITEAF
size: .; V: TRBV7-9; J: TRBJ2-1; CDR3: ASSYGLARSHNEQF
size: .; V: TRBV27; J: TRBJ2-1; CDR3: ASSPPRPLEGQF
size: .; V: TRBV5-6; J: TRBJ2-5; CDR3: ASSHGTAYQETQY
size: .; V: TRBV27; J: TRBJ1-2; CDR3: ASSTLNYGYT
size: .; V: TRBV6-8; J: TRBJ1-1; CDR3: ASSHTEAF
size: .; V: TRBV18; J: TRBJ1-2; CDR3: ASSPQGARAYGYT
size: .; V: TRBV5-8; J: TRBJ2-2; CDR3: ASSLSTGGTSGSSTGELF
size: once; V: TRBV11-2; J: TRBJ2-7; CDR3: ASSPERGSDEQY
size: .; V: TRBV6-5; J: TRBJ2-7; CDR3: ASSFTGDNSYEQY
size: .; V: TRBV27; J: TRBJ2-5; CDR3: ASSLSGSWPQETQY
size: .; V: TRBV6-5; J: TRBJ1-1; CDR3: ASSYATNTEAF
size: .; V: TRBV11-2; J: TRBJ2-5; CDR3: ASSSGDALHGSQETQY
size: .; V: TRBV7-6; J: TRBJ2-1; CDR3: ASSLGRENEQF
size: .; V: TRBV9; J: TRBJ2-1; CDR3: ASSAQGPKPSSEQF
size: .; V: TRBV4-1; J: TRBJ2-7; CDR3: ASSQAPTSSPYEQY
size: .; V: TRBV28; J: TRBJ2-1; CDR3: ASSLLSGSPLGEQF
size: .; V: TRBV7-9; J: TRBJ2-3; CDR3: ASSADRGISDTQY
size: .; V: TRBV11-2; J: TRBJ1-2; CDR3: ASSFGQSNYGYT
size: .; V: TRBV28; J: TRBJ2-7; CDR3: ASSTPREGTNIYEQY
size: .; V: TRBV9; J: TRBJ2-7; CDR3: ASSVTSVYEQY
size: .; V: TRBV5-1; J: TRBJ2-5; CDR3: ASSHPALTRGETQY
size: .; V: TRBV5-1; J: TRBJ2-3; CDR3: ASSLGDGSYLDTQY
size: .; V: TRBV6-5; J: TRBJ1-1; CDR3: ASSPTIENTEAF
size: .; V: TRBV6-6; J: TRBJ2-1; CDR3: ASSYTTVNEQF
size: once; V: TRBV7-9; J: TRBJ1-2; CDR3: ASSRPGAANYGYT
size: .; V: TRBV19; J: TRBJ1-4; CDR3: ASYPTDLPKGTNEKLF